Listed below are T cell receptor beta chains from one sample, sequenced in a study of beta chain features in type 1 diabetes. Libraries were prepared by immunoSEQ multiplex PCR; TCRdb keeps only in-frame clonotypes and omits some of them. There are 350,000 to 400,000 clones in the sample; 10% to 15% occur only once, and about 0.01% lies in the top ten. Sequenced sample: naive CD4+ T cells from blood. The receptors originated from a woman aged 18-35 years with type 1 diabetes. CDR3s include the opening cysteine and the closing phenylalanine or tryptophan. Each record gives: V gene, J gene, clone size, D gene, CDR3 protein, CDR3 DNA. D genes are given only for firm matches. Some rows mark clone size as missing; the rest say once, few, many or name a class of expanded clone.

V gene: TRBV4-1; J gene: TRBJ2-7; clone size: few; D gene: .; CDR3 protein: CASSLPSELPYEQYF; CDR3 DNA: TGCGCCAGCAGCCTCCCTAGCGAGTTGCCCTACGAGCAGTACTTC
V gene: TRBV6-5; J gene: TRBJ1-2; clone size: few; D gene: .; CDR3 protein: CASRQTVNYGYTF; CDR3 DNA: TGTGCCAGCAGGCAGACAGTTAACTATGGCTACACCTTC
V gene: TRBV6-6; J gene: TRBJ2-1; clone size: .; D gene: TRBD2; CDR3 protein: CASTVPTSGGYNEQFF; CDR3 DNA: TGTGCCAGCACCGTCCCGACTAGCGGGGGTTACAATGAGCAGTTCTTC
V gene: TRBV5-1; J gene: TRBJ1-1; clone size: .; D gene: .; CDR3 protein: CASSLFVGMNTEAFF; CDR3 DNA: TGCGCCAGCAGCTTATTCGTGGGCATGAACACTGAAGCTTTCTTT
V gene: TRBV6-6; J gene: TRBJ2-7; clone size: few; D gene: .; CDR3 protein: CASSYSSLSYEQYF; CDR3 DNA: TGTGCCAGCAGTTACTCGTCCCTATCCTACGAGCAGTACTTC
V gene: TRBV4-2; J gene: TRBJ1-4; clone size: few; D gene: .; CDR3 protein: CASSQDALEGEKLFF; CDR3 DNA: TGTGCCAGCAGCCAAGATGCGCTTGAGGGTGAAAAACTGTTTTTT
V gene: TRBV7-2; J gene: TRBJ2-1; clone size: .; D gene: TRBD1; CDR3 protein: CASSLPVGGQGAYNEQFF; CDR3 DNA: TGTGCCAGCAGCCTACCTGTGGGTGGGCAGGGGGCCTACAATGAGCAGTTCTTC
V gene: TRBV10-3; J gene: TRBJ2-1; clone size: .; D gene: TRBD2; CDR3 protein: CAISARTSGSYNEQFF; CDR3 DNA: TGTGCCATCAGTGCACGGACTAGCGGCTCCTACAATGAGCAGTTCTTC
V gene: TRBV7-2; J gene: TRBJ2-5; clone size: .; D gene: .; CDR3 protein: CASSLASETQYF; CDR3 DNA: TGTGCCAGCAGCTTAGCGAGCGAGACCCAGTACTTC
V gene: TRBV18; J gene: TRBJ2-3; clone size: once; D gene: .; CDR3 protein: CASSPPSIDTQYF; CDR3 DNA: TGTGCCAGCTCACCACCAAGCATAGATACGCAGTATTTT
V gene: TRBV20-1; J gene: TRBJ1-2; clone size: .; D gene: .; CDR3 protein: CSARNYGYTF; CDR3 DNA: TGCAGTGCTCGTAACTATGGCTACACCTTC
V gene: TRBV29-1; J gene: TRBJ1-1; clone size: .; D gene: .; CDR3 protein: CSVGATVMNTEAFF; CDR3 DNA: TGCAGCGTTGGGGCAACAGTGATGAACACTGAAGCTTTCTTT
V gene: TRBV7-9; J gene: TRBJ1-1; clone size: few; D gene: .; CDR3 protein: CASLEQAIDGAFF; CDR3 DNA: TGTGCCAGCCTGGAACAGGCCATCGATGGGGCTTTCTTT
V gene: TRBV5-1; J gene: TRBJ2-1; clone size: .; D gene: TRBD2; CDR3 protein: CASSLPLAGATYNEQFF; CDR3 DNA: TGCGCCAGCAGCTTGCCCCTAGCGGGGGCAACCTACAATGAGCAGTTCTTC
V gene: TRBV5-6; J gene: TRBJ1-6; clone size: .; D gene: .; CDR3 protein: CASSLGQEAYNSPLHF; CDR3 DNA: TGTGCCAGCAGCTTGGGACAGGAGGCCTATAATTCACCCCTCCACTTT
V gene: TRBV7-9; J gene: TRBJ2-5; clone size: .; D gene: .; CDR3 protein: CASSSLRGETQYF; CDR3 DNA: TGTGCCAGCAGCTCCCTGAGGGGGGAGACCCAGTACTTC
V gene: TRBV4-3; J gene: TRBJ1-6; clone size: .; D gene: TRBD1; CDR3 protein: CASSPGQESSPLHF; CDR3 DNA: TGCGCCAGCAGCCCGGGACAGGAAAGCTCACCCCTCCACTTT
V gene: TRBV7-8; J gene: TRBJ1-1; clone size: .; D gene: TRBD1; CDR3 protein: CASSNGQVEAFF; CDR3 DNA: TGTGCCAGCAGCAACGGACAGGTCGAAGCTTTCTTT
V gene: TRBV19; J gene: TRBJ2-7; clone size: few; D gene: .; CDR3 protein: CASRGADTAYEQYF; CDR3 DNA: TGTGCCAGTAGGGGAGCGGATACAGCCTACGAGCAGTACTTC
V gene: TRBV28; J gene: TRBJ1-1; clone size: .; D gene: .; CDR3 protein: CASSSIHRNTEAFF; CDR3 DNA: TGTGCCAGCAGTTCCATACACAGGAACACTGAAGCTTTCTTT
V gene: TRBV11-2; J gene: TRBJ2-5; clone size: few; D gene: .; CDR3 protein: CASSTAVTQYF; CDR3 DNA: TGTGCCAGCAGCACAGCGGTGACCCAGTACTTC
V gene: TRBV7-9; J gene: TRBJ2-7; clone size: .; D gene: .; CDR3 protein: CASSAQAYEQYF; CDR3 DNA: TGTGCCAGCAGCGCACAGGCCTACGAGCAGTACTTC
V gene: TRBV19; J gene: TRBJ2-3; clone size: .; D gene: TRBD1; CDR3 protein: CASSIQGQSDTQYF; CDR3 DNA: TGTGCCAGTAGTATCCAGGGACAGTCAGATACGCAGTATTTT
V gene: TRBV11-2; J gene: TRBJ2-2; clone size: .; D gene: TRBD2; CDR3 protein: CASSLLAGGTGELFF; CDR3 DNA: TGTGCCAGCAGCTTATTAGCGGGGGGCACCGGGGAGCTGTTTTTT
V gene: TRBV7-3; J gene: TRBJ2-2; clone size: .; D gene: TRBD1; CDR3 protein: CASSPRQGPGELFF; CDR3 DNA: TGTGCCAGCAGCCCAAGACAGGGGCCCGGGGAGCTGTTTTTT
V gene: TRBV12-5; J gene: TRBJ1-1; clone size: .; D gene: .; CDR3 protein: CASGLEENTEAFF; CDR3 DNA: TGTGCTAGTGGGCTGGAGGAGAACACTGAAGCTTTCTTT
V gene: TRBV29-1; J gene: TRBJ2-4; clone size: .; D gene: TRBD2; CDR3 protein: CSVREGAKNIQYF; CDR3 DNA: TGCAGCGTCAGGGAGGGAGCCAAAAACATTCAGTACTTC
V gene: TRBV18; J gene: TRBJ2-7; clone size: few; D gene: TRBD1; CDR3 protein: CASSPLRTGDYEQYF; CDR3 DNA: TGTGCCAGCTCACCACTGCGGACAGGGGACTACGAGCAGTACTTC
V gene: TRBV4-2; J gene: TRBJ1-2; clone size: .; D gene: .; CDR3 protein: CASSQDLDSANYGYTF; CDR3 DNA: TGTGCCAGCAGCCAAGATCTGGATAGCGCTAACTATGGCTACACCTTC
V gene: TRBV2; J gene: TRBJ1-5; clone size: .; D gene: .; CDR3 protein: CASSEEGGVQPQHF; CDR3 DNA: TGTGCCAGCAGTGAAGAAGGGGGGGTCCAGCCCCAGCATTTT
V gene: TRBV7-2; J gene: TRBJ1-1; clone size: few; D gene: .; CDR3 protein: CASSLGQNTEAFF; CDR3 DNA: TGTGCCAGCAGCTTAGGGCAGAACACTGAAGCTTTCTTT
V gene: TRBV5-4; J gene: TRBJ2-7; clone size: .; D gene: TRBD1; CDR3 protein: CASSLGQGNEQYF; CDR3 DNA: TGTGCCAGCAGCTTGGGACAGGGGAACGAGCAGTACTTC
V gene: TRBV4-2; J gene: TRBJ1-1; clone size: .; D gene: .; CDR3 protein: CASSLQGNTEAFF; CDR3 DNA: TGTGCCAGCAGCCTACAGGGTAACACTGAAGCTTTCTTT
V gene: TRBV7-2; J gene: TRBJ2-4; clone size: .; D gene: TRBD2; CDR3 protein: CASSLVGTTPDIQYF; CDR3 DNA: TGTGCCAGCAGCTTAGTAGGGACTACCCCCGACATTCAGTACTTC
V gene: TRBV6-1; J gene: TRBJ2-4; clone size: .; D gene: .; CDR3 protein: CASSGGSKNIQYF; CDR3 DNA: TGTGCCAGCAGTGGAGGGTCCAAAAACATTCAGTACTTC
V gene: TRBV15; J gene: TRBJ1-5; clone size: few; D gene: TRBD1; CDR3 protein: CATSSAPGQGGSQPQHF; CDR3 DNA: TGTGCCACCAGCAGTGCTCCGGGACAGGGAGGGTCTCAGCCCCAGCATTTT
V gene: TRBV25-1; J gene: TRBJ1-6; clone size: .; D gene: .; CDR3 protein: CASSAGGPGLSPLHF; CDR3 DNA: TGTGCCAGCAGTGCGGGGGGCCCAGGACTTTCACCCCTCCACTTT
V gene: TRBV7-8; J gene: TRBJ2-7; clone size: few; D gene: .; CDR3 protein: CASSPGYEQYF; CDR3 DNA: TGTGCCAGCAGCCCGGGCTACGAGCAGTACTTC
V gene: TRBV9; J gene: TRBJ2-1; clone size: few; D gene: .; CDR3 protein: CASSVEELGSYNEQFF; CDR3 DNA: TGTGCCAGCAGCGTAGAGGAGTTGGGCTCCTACAATGAGCAGTTCTTC
V gene: TRBV6-5; J gene: TRBJ2-7; clone size: .; D gene: .; CDR3 protein: CASRNRGEQYF; CDR3 DNA: TGTGCCAGCAGGAACCGGGGGGAGCAGTACTTC
V gene: TRBV29-1; J gene: TRBJ2-7; clone size: few; D gene: TRBD2; CDR3 protein: CSVTGTSGASYEQYF; CDR3 DNA: TGCAGCGTTACCGGGACTAGCGGGGCGTCCTACGAGCAGTACTTC
V gene: TRBV4-3; J gene: TRBJ2-7; clone size: few; D gene: TRBD2; CDR3 protein: CASSQTLAVDSSYEQYF; CDR3 DNA: TGCGCCAGCAGCCAAACCCTAGCGGTCGATAGCTCCTACGAGCAGTACTTC
V gene: TRBV7-9; J gene: TRBJ1-1; clone size: .; D gene: .; CDR3 protein: CASSLEGRRTEAFF; CDR3 DNA: TGTGCCAGCAGCTTAGAAGGGAGACGCACTGAAGCTTTCTTT
V gene: TRBV6-5; J gene: TRBJ2-2; clone size: .; D gene: .; CDR3 protein: CASGAAGAGELFF; CDR3 DNA: TGTGCCAGCGGGGCGGCAGGGGCCGGGGAGCTGTTTTTT
V gene: TRBV4-1; J gene: TRBJ2-3; clone size: few; D gene: TRBD1; CDR3 protein: CASSLWGRDRGTDTQYF; CDR3 DNA: TGCGCCAGCAGCCTTTGGGGCCGGGACAGGGGCACAGATACGCAGTATTTT
V gene: TRBV18; J gene: TRBJ2-1; clone size: .; D gene: .; CDR3 protein: CASSPRPNEQFF; CDR3 DNA: TGTGCCAGCTCACCACGTCCTAATGAGCAGTTCTTC
V gene: TRBV19; J gene: TRBJ2-1; clone size: .; D gene: TRBD2; CDR3 protein: CASSAAGLYNEQFF; CDR3 DNA: TGTGCCAGTAGTGCAGCGGGACTCTACAATGAGCAGTTCTTC
V gene: TRBV11-2; J gene: TRBJ2-3; clone size: .; D gene: .; CDR3 protein: CASSLDRDFQYF; CDR3 DNA: TGTGCCAGCAGCTTAGACCGGGACTTTCAGTATTTT
V gene: TRBV7-2; J gene: TRBJ1-5; clone size: .; D gene: .; CDR3 protein: CASSLRTSSNQPQHF; CDR3 DNA: TGTGCCAGCAGCTTAAGGACATCTAGCAATCAGCCCCAGCATTTT
V gene: TRBV4-3; J gene: TRBJ2-2; clone size: .; D gene: .; CDR3 protein: CASSQVGGTGELFF; CDR3 DNA: TGCGCCAGCAGCCAAGTTGGCGGCACCGGGGAGCTGTTTTTT
V gene: TRBV7-9; J gene: TRBJ2-1; clone size: .; D gene: TRBD2; CDR3 protein: CASSVTTSKTYNEQFF; CDR3 DNA: TGTGCCAGCAGCGTAACGACTAGCAAAACCTACAATGAGCAGTTCTTC
V gene: TRBV29-1; J gene: TRBJ2-1; clone size: .; D gene: TRBD2; CDR3 protein: CSARLGGRWTSGKYNEQFF; CDR3 DNA: TGCAGCGCGAGACTTGGGGGAAGATGGACTAGCGGAAAGTACAATGAGCAGTTCTTC
V gene: TRBV6-6; J gene: TRBJ1-4; clone size: .; D gene: .; CDR3 protein: CASSNDEKLFF; CDR3 DNA: TGTGCCAGCAGCAATGATGAAAAACTGTTTTTT
V gene: TRBV11-2; J gene: TRBJ2-5; clone size: few; D gene: .; CDR3 protein: CASSSGDGAKTQYF; CDR3 DNA: TGTGCCAGCAGCTCGGGGGACGGAGCGAAGACCCAGTACTTC
V gene: TRBV7-2; J gene: TRBJ2-3; clone size: few; D gene: TRBD2; CDR3 protein: CASSLQAGGADTQYF; CDR3 DNA: TGTGCCAGCAGCTTGCAGGCGGGGGGCGCAGATACGCAGTATTTT